The present T cell receptor beta chain was sequenced within a study of blood T cell repertoires in COVID-19. About the study: T cells, B-cell-depleted T cells, or PBMCs supplied cDNA or gDNA.

Seattle cases were enrolled at active infection and followed longitudinally. Per the study methods: Nucleated cell number was recorded as an estimate derived from reference gene primer amplification. The assay was immunoSEQ multiplex PCR, and TCRdb's table has in-frame clones only and misses some. V, J and clone size reflect that table, while D and trimming were determined from the DNA. The sample carries 150,000 to 200,000 clones, roughly four fifths recorded once. The sequenced sample was peripheral blood. The sequence was obtained from a woman between 65 and 79 years old with COVID-19, enrolled during active disease.

DNA for the CDR3: TGTGCCACCACGGATATAGCTCATTACAGGGAGACTGAAGCTTTCTTT. Translated, it gives CATTDIAHYRETEAFF. V usage is TRBV19 and J usage is TRBJ1-1; TRBD1 is a possible D gene (6 bases). Germline V gene data show CDR1 as LNHDA and CDR2 as SQIVND (reference sequence). CDR3 length equals 16 residues. V was clipped by 10 bases and J by 5 bases, with 26 bases between them.